Following are 5 T cell receptor beta chains from one sample sequenced in a study of blood T cell repertoires in COVID-19. Here immunoSEQ multiplex PCR was the method, and the copy in TCRdb shows in-frame clones only, minus some. The sample has some 130,000 clones, 85% to 90% seen once. Sequences were obtained from peripheral blood. The source is a man aged 60 to 75 with COVID-19, enrolled during active disease.

CDR3 protein: CASSVGYRLNTEAFF. The CDR3 bases are TGTGCCAGCAGCGTAGGTTACAGGTTGAACACTGAAGCTTTCTTT. The V gene is TRBV9, the J gene TRBJ1-1; tentatively, D is TRBD1 (5 bases). V lost 0 bases and J 0 bases, leaving 9 bases between the germline ends. CDR3 length equals 15 residues. Germline assignment: CDR1 SGDLS and CDR2 YYNGEE.

This clone was recorded once. This chain joins TRBV18 and TRBJ1-4; 8 nucleotides agree with TRBD1. This CDR3 is 16 amino acids long. Losses at the gene ends were 1 base for V and 4 bases for J; bases not matched to a gene: 5. In germline, CDR1 is KGHSH, CDR2 LQKENI. The CDR3 reads CASSPRRGQNNEKLFF. The CDR3 DNA is TGTGCCAGCTCACCACGCAGGGGGCAGAATAATGAAAAACTGTTTTTT.

The gene calls are TRBV19 and TRBJ2-5; the D is unclear. This CDR3 is 15 amino acids long. Germline V gene sequence: CDR1 LNHDA, CDR2 SQIVND (reference sequence). Trimming shortened V by 3 bases and J by 3 bases, and 14 bases separated the two germline ends. The CDR3 DNA follows: TGTGCCAGTAGTATTGAGACTCCACCTAAAGAGACCCAGTACTTC. Its protein is CASSIETPPKETQYF.

This chain links TRBV11-2 with TRBJ1-5, with D hard to call. V was shortened by 0 bases and J by 6 bases, with 6 bases between the two germline ends. Germline assignment: CDR1 SGHAT and CDR2 FQNNGV. The CDR3 is 13 residues long. CDR3 bases: TGTGCCAGCAGCTTAGATCTAGGTCAGCCCCAGCATTTT. Protein product: CASSLDLGQPQHF. Full variable domain (missing parts from reference TRBV11-2 and TRBJ1-5): EAGVAQSPRYKIIEKRQSVAFWCNPISGHATLYWYQQILGQGPKLLIQFQNNGVVDDSQLPKDRFSAERLKGVDSTLKIQPAKLEDSAVYLCASSLDLGQPQHFGDGTRLSIL.

In this sample, this clone turned up a few times. This CDR3 is also generated by other DNA sequences in the sample. This chain connects TRBV25-1 to TRBJ1-2; D is perhaps TRBD1 (5 bases). Germline CDR1 MGHDK, CDR2 SYGVNS. CDR3 length: 14 residues. Trimming removed 1 base from V and 1 base from J, with 7 bases in between. For the CDR3, the DNA is TGTGCCAGCAGTGAATCGGGGGATAACTATGGCTACACCTTC. This gives the protein CASSESGDNYGYTF.